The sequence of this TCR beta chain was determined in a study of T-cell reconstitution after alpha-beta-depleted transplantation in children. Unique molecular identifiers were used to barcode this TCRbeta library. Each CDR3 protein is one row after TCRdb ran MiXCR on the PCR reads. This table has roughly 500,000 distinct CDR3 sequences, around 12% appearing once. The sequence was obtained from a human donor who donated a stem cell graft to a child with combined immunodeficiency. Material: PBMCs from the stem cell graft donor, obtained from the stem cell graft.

CDR3 nucleotides: TGTGCCAGCAGCCCCCGGGGCCCCCCCTACAATGAGCAGTTCTTC. Protein: CASSPRGPPYNEQFF. V gene TRBV7-3 combines with J gene TRBJ2-1; D tentatively reads TRBD1 or TRBD2 (5 bases each). V was shortened by 5 bases and J by 2 bases, with 13 bases between the two germline ends. Germline CDR1 reads SGHTA; CDR2 reads FQGTGA. The CDR3 is made up of 15 amino acids.